The 16 T cell receptor beta chains listed next were all sequenced from one sample in a study of T cell responses to AZD1222 COVID-19 vaccine. The protocol was immunoSEQ multiplex PCR, while the TCRdb copy is restricted to in-frame clones and leaves out a portion. The top ten hold approximately 3.7% of the sample, which has roughly 200,000 clones, 90% to 95% seen once. Sequencing was performed on peripheral blood, taken 28 days after the second AZD1222 dose. These receptors were obtained from an adult who received the AZD1222 COVID-19 vaccine.

The rearrangement uses TRBV24-1 and TRBJ2-1, with TRBD2 identical over 12 bases. CDR1 KGHDR and CDR2 SFDVKD come from the germline V gene. Trimming removed 4 bases from V and 2 bases from J; junction bases left unmatched: 5. The CDR3 is 17 residues long. CDR3: CATSDSRLAGAYNEQFF. The CDR3 region has the DNA TGTGCCACCAGTGACTCCAGACTAGCGGGAGCCTACAATGAGCAGTTCTTC.

V is TRBV6-2 or TRBV6-3 and J is TRBJ2-1; 8 bases align to TRBD2. The CDR3 runs to 16 residues. Unmatched junction bases numbered 6, after V lost 5 bases and J lost 0 bases. Germline CDR1 and CDR2: MNHEY and SVGEGT. The CDR3 DNA follows: TGTGCCAGCAGTCGTAGCGGGGTCAGCTCCTACAATGAGCAGTTCTTC. Amino acid sequence: CASSRSGVSSYNEQFF.

The rearrangement links TRBV11-3 to TRBJ1-3, with D uncertain. Deletions cut 0 bases from V and 0 bases from J, with 12 bases between. CDR3 length: 17 amino acids. Germline V gene sequence: CDR1 SGHNT, CDR2 YENEEA. CDR3 sequence reads: CASSLDSFPLSGNTIYF. The CDR3 nucleotides are TGTGCCAGCAGCTTAGATAGCTTCCCCCTCTCTGGAAACACCATATATTTT.

The J gene is TRBJ2-7, the V gene TRBV6-2 or TRBV6-3, with 10 bases that match TRBD2. The CDR3 runs 18 residues. Trimming cost V 0 bases and J 1 base; bases outside gene matches: 9. Germline assignment: CDR1 MNHEY and CDR2 SVGEGT. The CDR3 DNA is TGTGCCAGCAGTTACTCGCCTAGCGGGAGTTCTTCTTCCTACGAGCAGTACTTC. It encodes CASSYSPSGSSSSYEQYF.

V and J are TRBV10-3 and TRBJ1-4; D call uncertain. The CDR3 is made up of 12 amino acids. The V gene lost 3 bases and the J gene lost 7 bases, with 6 bases spanning the gap. The germline gives CDR1 ENHRY, CDR2 SYGVKD. DNA for the CDR3: TGTGCCATCAGTGAAAGGGCTGAAAAACTGTTTTTT. Translating it yields CAISERAEKLFF.

The rearrangement joins TRBV18 to TRBJ2-5; 7 bases are shared with TRBD2. CDR3 length: 13 amino acids. Trimming cost V 3 bases and J 6 bases; bases outside gene matches: 4. Germline V CDR1 and CDR2: KGHSH, LQKENI. The CDR3 is CASSPQGGQTQYF. CDR3 DNA sequence: TGTGCCAGCTCACCGCAGGGAGGGCAGACCCAGTACTTC.

This chain joins TRBV7-9 and TRBJ1-1; D gene ambiguous. Germline V gene sequence: CDR1 SEHNR, CDR2 FQNEAQ (reference sequence). The CDR3 extends over 12 amino acids. Trimming shortened V by 1 base and J by 3 bases, and 3 bases separated the two germline ends. The CDR3 here is CASSLEDTEAFF. CDR3 nucleotides: TGTGCCAGCAGCTTAGAGGACACTGAAGCTTTCTTT.

CDR3 nucleotides: TGTGCCAGCAGGACGGACAGACGCTATGGCTACACCTTC. Residues: CASRTDRRYGYTF. The chain carries TRBV28 and TRBJ1-2; maybe TRBD1 (6 bases). Trimming left V 6 bases short and J 4 bases short, with 12 bases between. The germline CDR1 and CDR2 sequences are MDHEN and SYDVKM. The CDR3 is made up of 13 amino acids.

The chain recombines TRBV6-5 with TRBJ2-3; TRBD1 aligns across 7 bases. V shed 1 base and J 1 base; nucleotides not matched to a gene: 5. CDR3 size: 16 residues. CDR1 MNHEY and CDR2 SVGAGI come from the germline V gene. CDR3 bases: TGTGCCAGCAGTTACTTTTTTGGACAGGGCACAGATACGCAGTATTTT. Encoded protein: CASSYFFGQGTDTQYF.

The V call is TRBV7-3, the J call TRBJ1-1; tentatively, D is TRBD1 (6 bases). Germline V gives CDR1 SGHTA, CDR2 FQGTGA. CDR3 length equals 15 residues. Between the trimmed V and J ends, which lost 8 bases and 10 bases, there was a span of 26 bases. The CDR3 DNA follows: TGTGCCAGCTCCCGCGACGGGGGCGCAATCTTCGGAGCTTTCTTT. Translation: CASSRDGGAIFGAFF.

The chain joins TRBV28 to TRBJ2-6; the match to TRBD1 covers 7 bases. The J segment lost 0 bases and the V segment lost 9 bases, leaving 14 bases of the junction unmatched. The CDR3 has 18 amino acids. Germline V gene lookup returns CDR1 MDHEN and CDR2 SYDVKM. The CDR3 here is CASRSLRTGISGANVLTF. In DNA form, the CDR3 reads TGTGCCAGTAGAAGTTTGCGGACAGGAATCTCTGGGGCCAACGTCCTGACTTTC.

The chain has TRBV2 and TRBJ1-4, with a tentative D call TRBD1 (6 bases). V was shortened by 6 bases and J by 8 bases, with 19 bases between the two germline ends. The length of the CDR3 is 15 residues. Germline V CDR1 and CDR2: SNHLY, FYNNEI. CDR3 amino acids: CASREQGPGPEKLFF. The CDR3 nucleotides read TGTGCCAGCAGGGAACAGGGCCCAGGCCCAGAAAAACTGTTTTTT.

The chain carries TRBV2 and TRBJ1-1; D not certain. This CDR3 is 15 amino acids long. Trimming stripped 4 bases from V and 0 bases from J, with 12 bases between. Germline V CDR1 and CDR2: SNHLY, FYNNEI. In DNA, the CDR3 is TGTGCCAGCAGTGGGGAGCAGAGTATGAACACTGAAGCTTTCTTT. Residues: CASSGEQSMNTEAFF.

The V gene is TRBV19, the J gene TRBJ2-7; TRBD1 might be the D (5 bases). Germline V gene lookup returns CDR1 LNHDA and CDR2 SQIVND (reference sequence). The V end lost 3 bases, the J end lost 7 bases, and 13 bases lay between the germline ends. This CDR3 is 13 amino acids long. For the CDR3, the DNA is TGTGCCAGTAGTATCCACAGGCAAAGGGAGCAGTACTTC. It codes for CASSIHRQREQYF.

The chain couples TRBV28 to TRBJ2-1; the match to TRBD2 covers 8 bases. V shed 5 bases, J shed 7 bases, and the junction held 19 bases outside the gene matches. The CDR3 length is 18 residues. Germline CDR1 and CDR2: MDHEN and SYDVKM. The CDR3 bases are TGTGCCAGCAGTCCCCTCCGGGGAGCGGGAGTAGGAAGGAATGAGCAGTTCTTC. Translated, it gives CASSPLRGAGVGRNEQFF.

The genes are TRBV29-1 and TRBJ2-3; unclear D gene. In germline, CDR1 is SQVTM, CDR2 ANQGSEA. V lost 3 bases to trimming and J lost 4 bases, with 11 bases between them. This CDR3 comprises 13 residues. CDR3 nucleotide sequence: TGCAGCGTTGACGATAGGTTCCCAGATACGCAGTATTTT. This gives the protein CSVDDRFPDTQYF.